This T cell receptor beta chain is drawn from a study of cytomegalovirus exposure and HLA in healthy donors. As for the study in general: A prior analysis found 90 million to 120 million unique TCR beta sequences from 170 million or so T cells. The study placed about 86% of its approximately 400 genotyped donors in the Caucasian-associated ancestry cluster.

Looked up from germline, CDR1 is MNHEY and CDR2 is SMNVEV (reference sequence). Trimming at V came to 3 bases and at J to 4 bases, leaving 3 bases not matched to a gene. This CDR3 contains 14 residues. The PCR contained 60 Vbeta and 13 Jbeta primers. Clones were sequenced by immunoSEQ multiplex PCR, and TCRdb holds only the in-frame ones, with some missing. This sample's clone table lists 200,000 or so clones. In regard to this clone: No antigen is known for it.

Overall study findings and caveats: The majority of TCR sequences were rare, yet some public TCRs appeared in many donors.

Sequencing was performed on PBMCs. The receptor comes from a boy aged 5 to 17 in good health and CMV-seronegative. This chain joins TRBV27 and TRBJ2-5, with 9 bases fitting TRBD2. The CDR3 loop is CASSLAGGRETQYF. CDR3 coding DNA: TGTGCCAGCAGTTTGGCGGGGGGGCGAGAGACCCAGTACTTC.